Following are 28 T cell receptor beta chains from one sample sequenced in a study of regulatory T cells in long-lasting Graves disease. Sample time point: newly diagnosed GD, antithyroid drugs for less than 3 months. PBMC RNA served as the TCR library source. Building the TCR beta libraries relied on iRepertoire HTBI primers, and CDR3 regions underwent Arm-PCR. TCRdb itself ran the multiplex PCR reads through MiXCR, one entry per CDR3 protein. The sample has 250,000 or so distinct CDR3 sequences; 20% are singletons. Sequenced here: peripheral blood mononuclear cells (PBMCs), sampled at new diagnosis, from a patient treated with antithyroid drugs. Receptors were obtained from a female donor with Graves disease.

The chain is built from TRBV7-2 and TRBJ2-6; D unclear. This CDR3 has 17 residues. V was cut by 2 bases and J by 0 bases, with 11 bases left in between. The germline gives CDR1 SGHTA, CDR2 FQGNSA. The CDR3 region is CASSLLGSSSGANVLTF. In DNA form, the CDR3 reads TGTGCCAGCAGCTTATTAGGTTCGAGCTCTGGGGCCAACGTCCTGACTTTC. Full variable domain (outside the CDR3, taken from reference TRBV7-2 and TRBJ2-6): GAGVSQSPSNKVTEKGKDVELRCDPISGHTALYWYRQSLGQGLEFLIYFQGNSAPDKSGLPSDRFSAERTGGSVSTLTIQRTQQEDSAVYLCASSLLGSSSGANVLTFGAGSRLTVL.

This clonotype showed up many times. J is TRBJ2-2 and V is TRBV6-1; TRBD2 matches 15 bases. This CDR3 spans 18 amino acids. CDR1 is MNHNS and CDR2 is SASEGT in the germline V gene. Trimming removed 1 base from V and 5 bases from J; junction bases left unmatched: 5. The CDR3 nucleotides are TGTGCCAGCAGTGAAGTTGGACTAGCGGGGGGGCATACCGGGGAGCTGTTTTTT. Residues: CASSEVGLAGGHTGELFF.

This clonotype came up many times. This sequence joins TRBV6-5 and TRBJ2-1, with 9 bases lining up with TRBD1. Germline CDR1 MNHEY, CDR2 SVGAGI. This CDR3 is built from 15 residues. V shed 2 bases, J shed 9 bases, and the junction held 8 bases outside the gene matches. CDR3 DNA: TGTGCCAGCAGTTACGAGGACAGGGGTTCGCGTGAGCAGTTCTTC. Translated, it gives CASSYEDRGSREQFF.

Many counts were recorded for this clonotype. V is TRBV7-3 and J is TRBJ2-2, with 8 positions matching TRBD2. The CDR3 sequence is 17 residues long. V shed 0 bases, J shed 6 bases, and the junction held 9 bases outside the gene matches. Germline assignment: CDR1 SGHTA and CDR2 FQGTGA. CDR3 bases: TGTGCCAGCAGCTTAACGGGAGCGGGGGTAGTCTCCGGGGAGCTGTTTTTT. As protein: CASSLTGAGVVSGELFF.

This clonotype was seen many times. The rearrangement uses TRBV20-1 and TRBJ2-5; 11 nucleotides match TRBD2. Germline values: CDR1 DFQATT, CDR2 SNEGSKA (reference sequence). The CDR3 consists of 17 residues. V lost 0 bases, J lost 5 bases, and 11 bases stayed unmatched. DNA for the CDR3: TGCAGTGCTAGAGATCTGAATAGCGGGGGGGCAAGGGAGACCCAGTACTTC. This translates into CSARDLNSGGARETQYF.

There are many counts of this clonotype. This rearrangement joins TRBV5-1 to TRBJ2-3; D is tentatively TRBD1 or TRBD2 (6 bases each). Per germline, CDR1 SGHRS and CDR2 YFSETQ. The length of the CDR3 is 15 residues. Between the trimmed V and J ends, which lost 4 bases and 2 bases, there was a span of 14 bases. As DNA, the CDR3 is TGCGCCAGCAGCGTGGAGGGGGGCGCCACAGATACGCAGTATTTT. It specifies CASSVEGGATDTQYF.

This clonotype showed up many times. The chain recombines TRBV5-1 with TRBJ2-1; weak D call: TRBD2 (5 bases). The CDR3 extends over 14 amino acids. CDR1 and CDR2 from the germline V gene are SGHRS and YFSETQ. Trimming cost V 6 bases and J 9 bases, with 19 bases left between them. Here the CDR3 reads CASTPDLMVREQFF. The CDR3 coding sequence is TGCGCCAGCACCCCGGACTTAATGGTCCGTGAGCAGTTCTTC. The whole variable domain, filled in from reference TRBV5-1 and TRBJ2-1, reads KAGVTQTPRYLIKTRGQQVTLSCSPISGHRSVSWYQQTPGQGLQFLFEYFSETQRNKGNFPGRFSGRQFSNSRSEMNVSTLELGDSALYLCASTPDLMVREQFFGPGTRLTVL.

This clonotype appeared a few times. This is likely an artifact of a read error, given a far larger clone one base away. This rearrangement joins TRBV7-8 to TRBJ2-3, with a possible D match to TRBD2 (5 bases). The J call may be mistaken, given a closer DNA end match to TRBJ2-7. The CDR3 runs to 14 residues. Germline V gene lookup returns CDR1 SGHVS and CDR2 FQNEAQ. DNA for the CDR3: TGTGCCAGCGGCTTGAACGCGGCAGGAGGCGAGCAGTACTTC. Its translation: CASGLNAAGGEQYF.

This clonotype was recorded many times. The V and J genes are TRBV27 and TRBJ2-5; 8 nucleotides agree with TRBD2. The trim removed 6 bases at V and 3 bases at J, leaving 3 bases unmatched. Germline V gene lookup returns CDR1 MNHEY and CDR2 SMNVEV (reference sequence). The CDR3 length is 13 residues. CDR3 DNA sequence: TGTGCCAGCAGCTTTAGCGGGGAAGAGACCCAGTACTTC. It codes for CASSFSGEETQYF.

This clonotype was recorded at least ten times. The chain's CDR3 is CASSPPETGGTDTQYF. The CDR3 nucleotides are TGTGCCAGCTCACCACCGGAGACAGGGGGGACAGATACGCAGTATTTT. This rearrangement joins TRBV18 to TRBJ2-3; 9 bases are shared with TRBD1. The CDR3 contains 16 residues. Germline CDR1 KGHSH, CDR2 LQKENI. The trim removed 0 bases at V and 3 bases at J, leaving 4 bases unmatched.

The sample holds many counts of this clonotype. The V call is TRBV20-1, the J call TRBJ1-1; D gene ambiguous. V lost 1 base and J 1 base, leaving 10 bases between the germline ends. Looked up from germline, CDR1 is DFQATT and CDR2 is SNEGSKA (reference sequence). The CDR3 runs to 14 residues. This CDR3 is CSARGEGPNTEAFF. The CDR3 DNA is TGCAGTGCTAGAGGGGAGGGTCCGAACACTGAAGCTTTCTTT.

This clonotype was seen ten or more times. V and J are TRBV5-1 and TRBJ2-3; 14 positions agree with TRBD2. The CDR3 is 15 amino acids. The trim removed 4 bases at V and 6 bases at J, leaving 4 bases unmatched. Germline loops: CDR1 SGHRS, CDR2 YFSETQ. The CDR3 DNA reads TGCGCCAGCAGCATGACTAGCGGGGGGGCGGATACGCAGTATTTT. Translated: CASSMTSGGADTQYF.

This chain links TRBV7-2 with TRBJ2-3; tentative D call: TRBD1 (6 bases). Germline V gene lookup returns CDR1 SGHTA and CDR2 FQGNSA. The CDR3 contains 13 residues. Trimming stripped 5 bases from V and 6 bases from J, with 12 bases between. The CDR3 protein is CASSQEGEDTQYF. CDR3 coding DNA: TGTGCCAGCAGCCAAGAGGGGGAGGATACGCAGTATTTT.

This clonotype was observed at least ten times. The CDR3 protein is CATSSRWNTEAFF. The CDR3 DNA sequence: TGTGCCACCAGCAGTAGGTGGAACACTGAAGCTTTCTTT. The genes are TRBV15 and TRBJ1-1; D unresolved. This CDR3 region has 13 residues. V was pared by 3 bases and J by 1 base, with 6 bases between. The germline V gene encodes CDR1 LNHNV and CDR2 YYDKDF (reference sequence).

This clonotype was found a few times. A much larger clone differs by one base, so this may be a read error. This chain's CDR3 is CASSLDRANPNYGYTF. The CDR3 region has the DNA TGTGCCAGCAGCTTAGATCGGGCCAATCCGAACTATGGCTACACCTTC. J is TRBJ1-2 and V is TRBV11-3; D is uncertain. V shed 0 bases and J shed 2 bases, with 13 bases lying between them. This CDR3 comprises 16 residues. In germline, CDR1 is SGHNT, CDR2 YENEEA.

This clonotype has only a few counts. The chain recombines TRBV29-1 with TRBJ2-1, with TRBD1 as a possible D gene (5 bases). There are 13 residues in the CDR3. V was shortened by 6 bases and J by 2 bases, with 11 bases between the two germline ends. Germline V lookup: CDR1 SQVTM, CDR2 ANQGSEA. The CDR3 DNA reads TGCAGCGTCTCGACAGCCGCCTACAATGAGCAGTTCTTC. Protein: CSVSTAAYNEQFF.

This clonotype showed up just a few times. The chain uses TRBV2 and TRBJ2-7, with 8 bases that match TRBD2. CDR1 and CDR2 (germline): SNHLY, FYNNEI. This CDR3 spans 15 amino acids. Losses at the gene ends were 5 bases for V and 3 bases for J; bases not matched to a gene: 9. Here the CDR3 DNA reads TGTGCCAGCAGTCGGGAGGGGGGGCCAGACTACGAGCAGTACTTC. Translation gives CASSREGGPDYEQYF.

This clonotype was observed many times. The chain recombines TRBV6-5 with TRBJ2-3, with 7 bases aligning to TRBD2. V lost 4 bases to trimming and J lost 4 bases; unmatched junction nucleotides: 8. The CDR3 is 15 residues long. Germline-derived CDR1 and CDR2 are MNHEY and SVGAGI. CDR3 sequence: CASSFGAGRSDTQYF. For the CDR3, the DNA is TGTGCCAGCAGTTTTGGAGCGGGACGGTCAGATACGCAGTATTTT.

This chain connects TRBV11-3 to TRBJ2-1; TRBD2 agrees at 10 bases. The V gene's germline CDR1 is SGHNT and CDR2 YENEEA. J gave up 5 bases and V 5 bases, and 3 bases lay outside the gene matches. This CDR3 has 14 amino acids. CDR3 amino acids: CASSLAGADNEQFF. The CDR3 DNA reads TGTGCCAGCAGCCTAGCGGGGGCAGACAATGAGCAGTTCTTC.

The chain combines TRBV6-1 with TRBJ1-3; D uncertain. CDR1 and CDR2 (germline): MNHNS, SASEGT. The CDR3 contains 14 residues. The V gene lost 1 base and the J gene lost 3 bases, with 7 bases spanning the gap. DNA of the CDR3: TGTGCCAGCAGTGAAGGAGGAATTGGAAACACCATATATTTT. Translating it yields CASSEGGIGNTIYF.

The sample holds many counts of this clonotype. This chain connects TRBV3-1 to TRBJ1-4; D not resolved. From germline, CDR1 is LGHDT and CDR2 YNNKEL (reference sequence). The germline V and J ends were trimmed by 1 base and 1 base, with 4 bases remaining between them. CDR3 length equals 14 residues. The CDR3 DNA reads TGTGCCAGCAGCCAAGGGGGAACTAATGAAAAACTGTTTTTT. Its protein is CASSQGGTNEKLFF.

This clonotype was counted ten times or more. The rearrangement links TRBV27 to TRBJ2-7, with D tentatively TRBD1 (5 bases). This CDR3 has 15 amino acids. The V gene's germline CDR1 is MNHEY and CDR2 SMNVEV (reference sequence). The V end lost 5 bases, the J end lost 0 bases, and 14 bases lay between the germline ends. CDR3 protein: CASSPSRVSSYEQYF. The CDR3 DNA is TGTGCCAGCAGTCCCTCCAGGGTGAGCTCCTACGAGCAGTACTTC.

In this sample, this clonotype turned up many times. The chain carries TRBV6-5 and TRBJ1-2; D not certain. V lost 2 bases and J lost 4, with 17 bases in between. The CDR3 has 16 amino acids. Germline-derived CDR1 and CDR2 are MNHEY and SVGAGI. The CDR3 loop reads CASSYGLTEPTYGYTF. In DNA form, the CDR3 reads TGTGCCAGCAGTTACGGTCTTACAGAACCCACCTATGGCTACACCTTC.

This clonotype was recorded many times. The genes are TRBV7-9 and TRBJ2-5; 7 nucleotides align to TRBD2. J lost 3 bases, V lost 7 bases, and 5 bases had no gene match. Germline V gives CDR1 SEHNR, CDR2 FQNEAQ (reference sequence). This CDR3 comprises 13 residues. The CDR3 sequence: CASTSAGEETQYF. In nucleotides, the CDR3 is TGTGCCAGCACCTCGGCGGGGGAAGAGACCCAGTACTTC.

The sample holds many counts of this clonotype. The chain is built from TRBV7-9 and TRBJ1-2; D possibly corresponds to TRBD1 (5 bases). Looked up from germline, CDR1 is SEHNR and CDR2 is FQNEAQ (reference sequence). V was shortened by 5 bases and J by 4 bases, with 23 bases between the two germline ends. This CDR3 spans 17 amino acids. The CDR3 protein is CASSPPQHAGLIYGYTF. CDR3 in DNA: TGTGCCAGCAGCCCACCACAACACGCGGGGCTCATCTATGGCTACACCTTC.

This clonotype was seen repeatedly, ten times or more. At one end the junction does not follow the germline gene, possibly because of a read error. This chain joins TRBV7-3 and TRBJ2-5; D unresolved. This CDR3 has 16 amino acids. Germline V gives CDR1 SGHTA, CDR2 FQGTGA. CDR3: CASSLFGGGVQGTQYF. The CDR3 DNA reads as TGTGCCAGCAGCTTATTTGGCGGTGGAGTCCAAGGGACCCAGTACTTC.

A word on this clonotype: A read error may explain this, as a much larger clone is one base away. The conserved phenylalanine or tryptophan is not found at the CDR3 terminus, so this likely reflects a read error. The chain links TRBV7-2 to TRBJ1-4, with D unclear. Trimming took 4 bases from V and 0 from J, leaving 3 bases between them. CDR3 length: 13 amino acids. Germline V gene data show CDR1 as SGHTA and CDR2 as FQGNSA. This CDR3 is CASSSSTNEKLFS. The CDR3 DNA follows: TGTGCCAGCAGCTCATCAACTAATGAAAAACTGTTTTCT.

The sample holds many counts of this clonotype. The chain combines TRBV2 with TRBJ1-5; D remains unclear. CDR1 and CDR2 (germline): SNHLY, FYNNEI. V was trimmed by 2 bases and J by 10 bases, leaving 15 bases between them. This CDR3 contains 14 residues. The chain's CDR3 is CASSEFTVVDPQHF. CDR3 bases: TGTGCCAGCAGTGAATTTACGGTAGTCGATCCCCAGCATTTT.